Below, 26 T cell receptor beta chains from the same sample are listed, as sequenced in a study of cytomegalovirus exposure and HLA in healthy donors. Researchers ran the PCR with 60 Vbeta and 13 Jbeta primers. Clones were sequenced by immunoSEQ multiplex PCR, and TCRdb holds only the in-frame ones, with some missing. The sample holds 100,000 to 150,000 clones. Sequencing was done on a sample of PBMCs. The receptor set was obtained from a woman in her 40s in good health and CMV-seronegative.

This sequence joins TRBV19 and TRBJ2-7; 10 positions agree with TRBD2. This CDR3 comprises 15 residues. The V gene end was trimmed by 7 bases and the J gene end by 3 bases; junction bases not matched to a gene: 9. Germline lookup yields CDR1 LNHDA and CDR2 SQIVND (reference sequence). Here the CDR3 reads CASTFSSGGDYEQYF. The DNA of the CDR3 is TGTGCCAGTACCTTTTCGAGCGGGGGGGACTACGAGCAGTACTTC.

The CDR3, as DNA: TGTGCCAGCAGACTTACAGGGGTTGGCACCGGGGAGCTGTTTTTT. It codes for CASRLTGVGTGELFF. The chain joins TRBV5-6 to TRBJ2-2, with TRBD1 matching over 7 bases. This CDR3 contains 15 residues. CDR1 is SGHDT and CDR2 is YYEEEE in the germline V gene. The J segment lost 4 bases and the V segment lost 5 bases, leaving 8 bases of the junction unmatched.

V usage is TRBV29-1 and J usage is TRBJ1-1; D not resolved. This CDR3 region has 12 residues. CDR1 and CDR2 (germline): SQVTM, ANQGSEA. The V gene lost 6 bases and the J gene lost 8 bases, with 16 bases spanning the gap. This CDR3 reads CSVASEFREAFF. Written as DNA, the CDR3 is TGCAGCGTCGCGTCGGAGTTTAGAGAAGCTTTCTTT.

The chain is built from TRBV6-5 and TRBJ1-4; 8 nucleotides line up with TRBD1. CDR3 length: 16 amino acids. J gave up 8 bases and V 0 bases, and 8 bases lay outside the gene matches. Germline V gene sequence: CDR1 MNHEY, CDR2 SVGAGI. The CDR3 DNA is TGTGCCAGCAGTTACTCGGCAGGGGGCGCTTCGGAAAAACTGTTTTTT. Its protein is CASSYSAGGASEKLFF.

As to this clone: Here the CDR3 omits its conserved ending phenylalanine or tryptophan, so a read error is the likely source. No DNA is shown, since the ends of the CDR3 on it are uncertain; the CDR3 is the one TCRdb lists. The chain employs TRBV21-1 and TRBJ1-6. TRBV21-1 is described as a pseudogene. The CDR3 is 11 residues long, ends included. CDR3 loop: CATSSPSGAGG.

This sequence joins TRBV7-9 and TRBJ1-3, with D unclear. The CDR3 contains 13 residues. Trimming took off 1 base at V and 4 bases at J, with 5 bases between the two ends. Germline values: CDR1 SEHNR, CDR2 FQNEAQ (reference sequence). CDR3 region: CASSLEQGNTIYF. CDR3 bases: TGTGCCAGCAGCTTAGAACAGGGAAACACCATATATTTT.

V usage is TRBV9 and J usage is TRBJ1-1, with 9 bases fitting TRBD1. The CDR3 has 15 residues. Germline CDR1 SGDLS, CDR2 YYNGEE. The junction had 6 bases not matched to a gene; V was cut back by 3 bases and J by 3 bases. The CDR3, as DNA: TGTGCCAGCAGCGGGGGGACAGGGCGGCACACTGAAGCTTTCTTT. It codes for CASSGGTGRHTEAFF.

The chain has TRBV7-3 and TRBJ2-7; TRBD2 aligns across 7 bases. The CDR3 runs to 17 residues. With 5 bases clipped from V and 6 bases from J, the junction kept 19 bases outside the gene matches. Germline CDR1 and CDR2: SGHTA and FQGTGA. CDR3 nucleotide sequence: TGTGCCAGCAGCCCCCGGCAGTTGGCGGGGGTGACCTCCGAGCAGTACGTC. This encodes CASSPRQLAGVTSEQYV.

The chain carries TRBV5-6 and TRBJ1-2; D not resolved. The CDR3 consists of 12 residues. The V gene's germline CDR1 is SGHDT and CDR2 YYEEEE. The V and J ends lost 1 base and 5 bases respectively, with 6 bases between them. The CDR3 coding sequence is TGTGCCAGCAGCTTGTCCGGGTATGGCTACACCTTC. It specifies CASSLSGYGYTF.

The gene calls are TRBV7-9 and TRBJ1-1; no firm D call. Trimming removed 6 bases from V and 6 bases from J, with 8 bases in between. The CDR3 length is 11 residues. Germline V lookup: CDR1 SEHNR, CDR2 FQNEAQ (reference sequence). The CDR3 sequence: CASSSTAEAFF. The CDR3 nucleotides read TGTGCCAGCAGTTCTACAGCTGAAGCTTTCTTT. Filled out from reference TRBV7-9 and TRBJ1-1, the complete variable domain reads DTGVSQNPRHKITKRGQNVTFRCDPISEHNRLYWYRQTLGQGPEFLTYFQNEAQLEKSRLLSDRFSAERPKGSFSTLEIQRTEQGDSAMYLCASSSTAEAFFGQGTRLTVV.

The chain couples TRBV18 to TRBJ2-1, with 10 bases identical to TRBD2. The germline CDR1 and CDR2 sequences are KGHSH and LQKENI. This CDR3 comprises 18 residues. The trim removed 1 base at V and 9 bases at J, leaving 15 bases unmatched. The CDR3: CASSPLLSGGAQVFEQFF. The CDR3 DNA sequence: TGTGCCAGCTCACCACTTCTCAGCGGGGGGGCCCAAGTGTTTGAGCAGTTCTTC.

This rearrangement joins TRBV4-3 to TRBJ1-2; 11 bases match TRBD1. CDR1 LGHNA and CDR2 YSLEER come from the germline V gene. This CDR3 contains 17 residues. J lost 3 bases, V lost 0 bases, and 6 bases had no gene match. The CDR3 DNA is TGCGCCAGCAGCCAAGACGGTGGGACAGGGGGATACTATGGCTACACCTTC. Translated: CASSQDGGTGGYYGYTF.

Details on this clone: One end of the junction varies from germline; a read error may be responsible. CDR3: CASSQGAGVDNEQFF. DNA of the CDR3: TGTGCTAGCAGTCAAGGGGCAGGCGTTGACAATGAGCAGTTCTTC. The J gene is TRBJ2-1, the V gene TRBV7-7; D is perhaps TRBD1 (5 bases). In germline, CDR1 is SSHAT, CDR2 FNYEAQ (reference sequence). The CDR3 is made up of 15 amino acids.

The genes are TRBV7-3 and TRBJ1-6; D perhaps matches TRBD1 (6 bases). Germline V CDR1 and CDR2: SGHTA, FQGTGA. This CDR3 has 14 amino acids. Trimming stripped 3 bases from V and 6 bases from J, with 9 bases between. The CDR3 reads CASSFTGFNSPLHF. In DNA form, the CDR3 reads TGTGCCAGCAGCTTCACAGGGTTTAATTCACCCCTCCACTTT.

The V and J genes are TRBV19 and TRBJ1-3; D ambiguous. This CDR3 spans 16 amino acids. Germline V gene sequence: CDR1 LNHDA, CDR2 SQIVND (reference sequence). Trimming shortened V by 6 bases and J by 3 bases, and 18 bases separated the two germline ends. This CDR3 reads CASSPPFGVGGNTIYF. CDR3 nucleotide sequence: TGTGCCAGTAGCCCCCCGTTCGGGGTGGGTGGAAACACCATATATTTT.

The chain joins TRBV18 to TRBJ1-1; tentatively, D is TRBD1 (5 bases). This CDR3 contains 15 residues. Germline V gene sequence: CDR1 KGHSH, CDR2 LQKENI. The V end was cut by 6 bases, the J end by 2 bases, with 16 bases between. The CDR3 coding sequence is TGTGCCAGCTCCCCGGGAGCGGGACTCAACACTGAAGCTTTCTTT. It encodes CASSPGAGLNTEAFF. Looking up the rest from reference TRBV18 and TRBJ1-1 gives the full variable domain: NAGVMQNPRHLVRRRGQEARLRCSPMKGHSHVYWYRQLPEEGLKFMVYLQKENIIDESGMPKERFSAEFPKEGPSILRIQQVVRGDSAAYFCASSPGAGLNTEAFFGQGTRLTVV.

This rearrangement joins TRBV5-1 to TRBJ1-1, with a weak D call TRBD1 (6 bases). The V gene's germline CDR1 is SGHRS and CDR2 YFSETQ. Trimming stripped 1 base from V and 0 bases from J, with 10 bases between. This CDR3 is built from 15 residues. The CDR3 nucleotides read TGCGCCAGCAGCTTGACCACAGGGTTGAACACTGAAGCTTTCTTT. It specifies CASSLTTGLNTEAFF.

The chain links TRBV19 to TRBJ1-2, with unresolved D. The V end was cut by 1 base, the J end by 3 bases, with 6 bases between. Germline V gives CDR1 LNHDA, CDR2 SQIVND (reference sequence). The CDR3 consists of 13 residues. The CDR3 sequence is CASSIVGYYGYTF. CDR3 nucleotides: TGTGCCAGTAGTATAGTGGGCTACTATGGCTACACCTTC.

V and J are TRBV5-6 and TRBJ1-1; 8 bases match TRBD1. This CDR3 is 15 amino acids long. CDR1 and CDR2 from the germline V gene are SGHDT and YYEEEE. With 3 bases clipped from V and 5 bases from J, the junction kept 9 bases outside the gene matches. CDR3 residues: CASSYWTGLGTEAFF. The CDR3 coding sequence is TGTGCCAGCAGCTACTGGACAGGGCTCGGGACTGAAGCTTTCTTT.

CDR3 bases: TGTGCCAGTACTCGCTTACAGGGGAGCAATCAGCCCCAGCATTTT. The encoded protein is CASTRLQGSNQPQHF. V and J are TRBV19 and TRBJ1-5; 7 bases map to TRBD1. Germline V gene sequence: CDR1 LNHDA, CDR2 SQIVND (reference sequence). The CDR3 length is 15 residues. V lost 7 bases and J lost 1; bases outside the gene matches: 7.

The chain employs TRBV6-5 and TRBJ1-6, with D unclear. CDR1 MNHEY and CDR2 SVGAGI come from the germline V gene. This CDR3 region has 16 residues. Deletions cut 0 bases from V and 10 bases from J, with 16 bases between. CDR3 region: CASSYSKRLGLSPLHF. CDR3 DNA: TGTGCCAGCAGTTACTCGAAGAGGTTGGGTCTGTCACCCCTCCACTTT.

The DNA of the CDR3 is TGTGCCGTACGAGGGAACACTGAAGCTTTCTTT. Translating it yields CAVRGNTEAFF. The chain links TRBV19 to TRBJ1-1, with D unresolved. V gave up 11 bases and J gave up 1 base, with 8 bases separating them. Germline values: CDR1 LNHDA, CDR2 SQIVND (reference sequence). This CDR3 has 11 amino acids. Together with reference TRBV19 and TRBJ1-1, the CDR3 gives the full variable domain: DGGITQSPKYLFRKEGQNVTLSCEQNLNHDAMYWYRQDPGQGLRLIYYSQIVNDFQKGDIAEGYSVSREKKESFPLTVTSAQKNPTAFYLCAVRGNTEAFFGQGTRLTVV.

This chain uses TRBV18 with TRBJ2-5; 9 bases fit TRBD2. CDR1 and CDR2 (germline): KGHSH, LQKENI. The J segment lost 2 bases and the V segment lost 2 bases, leaving 6 bases of the junction unmatched. CDR3 length: 16 amino acids. CDR3 nucleotides: TGTGCCAGCTCACCAACTCTAGCGGGGAAGCAAGAGACCCAGTACTTC. This gives the protein CASSPTLAGKQETQYF.

A remark on this clone: The junction and the germline gene differ at one end; a read error may be behind it. The chain has TRBV7-7 and TRBJ2-2, with 11 bases lining up with TRBD2. The CDR3 spans 14 residues. Germline V lookup: CDR1 SSHAT, CDR2 FNYEAQ (reference sequence). The DNA of the CDR3 is TGTGCTAGCAGCCAACTAGCGGGGGCAGGGGAGCTGTTTTTT. Its protein product is CASSQLAGAGELFF.

The genes are TRBV11-3 and TRBJ1-4; D is unclear. V dropped 4 bases and J dropped 8 bases, with 11 bases sitting between them. The CDR3 spans 13 residues. The germline V gene encodes CDR1 SGHNT and CDR2 YENEEA. CDR3 loop: CASSSGPGEKLFF. CDR3 DNA sequence: TGTGCCAGCAGCTCTGGGCCTGGAGAAAAACTGTTTTTT.

The V and J genes are TRBV5-1 and TRBJ1-4; D is possibly TRBD1 (5 bases). This CDR3 has 14 amino acids. CDR1 and CDR2 from the germline V gene are SGHRS and YFSETQ. With 4 bases removed from V and 5 bases from J, the gap between germline ends came to 12 bases. CDR3 protein: CASSGDGGNEKLFF. The CDR3 region has the DNA TGCGCCAGCAGCGGGGACGGGGGGAATGAAAAACTGTTTTTT.